The subject of this entry is one T cell receptor (beta chain). The data belong to a study of PD-L1 blockade in urothelial cancer. Sequencing used immunoSEQ multiplex PCR; TCRdb keeps in-frame clones, though not all of them. Here the sample spans 43,000 or so clones, more than 75% being singletons. CDR1 is SGHVS and CDR2 is FQNEAQ in the germline V gene. This CDR3 comprises 14 residues. The V and J ends lost 8 bases and 1 base, in that order; junction bases with no gene match: 7. The time point was: pretreatment peripheral blood. The chain joins TRBV7-8 to TRBJ1-1; 7 bases fit TRBD1. Sequencing used PBMCs, obtained around atezolizumab (anti-PD-L1) treatment. The origin of this receptor is a man between 60 and 70 years old with urothelial cancer. CDR3 residues: CASRRQGGNTEAFF. The CDR3 DNA reads as TGTGCCAGCCGGCGACAGGGAGGGAACACTGAAGCTTTCTTT. Full variable domain (missing parts from reference TRBV7-8 and TRBJ1-1): GAGVSQSPRYKVAKRGQDVALRCDPISGHVSLFWYQQALGQGPEFLTYFQNEAQLDKSGLPSDRFFAERPEGSVSTLKIQRTQQEDSAVYLCASRRQGGNTEAFFGQGTRLTVV.